This T cell receptor beta chain was captured by sequencing in a study of cytomegalovirus exposure and HLA in healthy donors. General observations from the study: Presence/absence analyses rested on an assumption that sequencing depth was roughly uniform across donors.

Germline V gene data show CDR1 as MGHRA and CDR2 as YSYEKL. The CDR3 length is 15 residues. V was pared by 6 bases and J by 8 bases, with 10 bases of the junction left unmatched. PCR used 60 Vbeta primers and 13 Jbeta primers. This table comes from immunoSEQ multiplex PCR, and its TCRdb copy is limited to in-frame clones, with some not included. The data hold some 91,000 clones, with under 75% observed a single time. This clone was recorded a few times. The antigen is not known. The sample comprised PBMCs. The sequence came from a human donor in good health. This chain joins TRBV4-1 and TRBJ1-4; the match to TRBD1 covers 9 bases. CDR3 amino acids: CASSPQGARGEKLFF. The CDR3 DNA follows: TGCGCCAGCAGTCCACAGGGGGCGCGGGGCGAAAAACTGTTTTTT.